This entry features one T cell receptor beta chain sequence. The assay was immunoSEQ multiplex PCR, and TCRdb's table has in-frame clones only and misses some. The sample has about 72,000 clones, about nine tenths seen once. The sample originates from a study of T cells after somatic rescue of genetic block. Germline CDR1 SGHTA, CDR2 FQGNSA. V lost 5 bases and J lost 4; bases outside the gene matches: 7. This CDR3 is built from 14 residues. Source material: peripheral blood mononuclear cells (PBMCs). This clonotype originated in a man younger than 45. This rearrangement joins TRBV7-2 to TRBJ1-2; 7 nucleotides agree with TRBD1. CDR3 loop: CASSRGQPLYGYTF. Written as DNA, the CDR3 is TGTGCCAGCAGCCGGGGACAGCCACTCTATGGCTACACCTTC. Combining the CDR3 with reference TRBV7-2 and TRBJ1-2 gives the whole variable domain GAGVSQSPSNKVTEKGKDVELRCDPISGHTALYWYRQSLGQGLEFLIYFQGNSAPDKSGLPSDRFSAERTGGSVSTLTIQRTQQEDSAVYLCASSRGQPLYGYTFGSGTRLTVV.